Listed below are T cell receptor beta chains from one sample, sequenced in a study of cytomegalovirus exposure and HLA in healthy donors. Clones were sequenced by immunoSEQ multiplex PCR, and TCRdb holds only the in-frame ones, with some missing. The sample records about 120,000 clones, about 76% being singletons. The source material was PBMCs. The receptors come from a man aged 60-69 years in good health and CMV-seropositive. CDR3s include the opening cysteine and the closing phenylalanine or tryptophan. D genes are given only for firm matches. A clone size is listed for some rows: how often the clone was seen (once, few, many), or a class if it is expanded.

cdr3_aa cdr3_nt clone_size j_call d_call v_call
CASSPETGRREKLFF TGTGCCAGCAGTCCAGAGACAGGGCGGCGTGAAAAACTGTTTTTT . TRBJ1-4 TRBD1 TRBV2
CASSGGTATVANVLTF TGTGCCAGCAGCGGGGGGACAGCGACAGTGGCCAACGTCCTGACTTTC . TRBJ2-6 . TRBV5-8
CASSEPSGRQGGRNTIYF TGTGCCAGCAGCGAGCCATCAGGGCGACAGGGAGGACGAAACACCATATATTTT once TRBJ1-3 TRBD1 TRBV2
CAAGVQAKNIQYF TGTGCTGCAGGGGTCCAAGCCAAAAACATTCAGTACTTC . TRBJ2-4 . TRBV30
CASSSSGGANTGELFF TGTGCCAGCAGCTCCAGCGGGGGGGCGAACACCGGGGAGCTGTTTTTT few TRBJ2-2 TRBD2 TRBV7-3
CASSLVAGGLYNEQFF TGTGCCAGCAGCTTAGTAGCGGGGGGCCTCTACAATGAGCAGTTCTTC . TRBJ2-1 TRBD2 TRBV11-2
CASSPRVAGELFF TGTGCCAGCAGTCCCAGGGTCGCCGGGGAGCTGTTTTTT . TRBJ2-2 . TRBV27
CASSPSENQPQHF TGTGCCAGCTCACCGTCAGAAAATCAGCCCCAGCATTTT . TRBJ1-5 . TRBV18
CASSRGGNAQETQYF TGTGCCAGCTCCCGGGGAGGGAACGCCCAAGAGACCCAGTACTTC . TRBJ2-5 TRBD2 TRBV7-9
CASSGTGAVGNSPLHF TGTGCCAGCAGTGGGACAGGGGCGGTCGGTAATTCACCCCTCCACTTT . TRBJ1-6 TRBD1 TRBV2
CASIRGNSNQPQHF TGTGCCAGCATTAGAGGGAATAGCAATCAGCCCCAGCATTTT . TRBJ1-5 . TRBV28
CASSETSGGAETQYF TGTGCCAGCAGTGAGACTAGCGGGGGGGCCGAGACCCAGTACTTC . TRBJ2-5 TRBD2 TRBV6-1
CAIRSFRNTEAFF TGTGCCATCAGGTCATTTAGGAACACTGAAGCTTTCTTT . TRBJ1-1 . TRBV10-3
CASSPIAWDTEAFF TGTGCCAGCAGCCCGATAGCGTGGGACACTGAAGCTTTCTTT . TRBJ1-1 . TRBV6-5
CASSVPGLAGGYNTGELFF TGTGCCAGCAGTGTACCGGGACTAGCGGGCGGTTACAACACCGGGGAGCTGTTTTTT . TRBJ2-2 TRBD2 TRBV6-1
CASSYRTSGNEQFF TGTGCCAGCAGTTACAGGACTAGCGGCAATGAGCAGTTCTTC once TRBJ2-1 TRBD2 TRBV6-6
CASSLQPNTEAFF TGCGCCAGCAGCTTACAGCCCAACACTGAAGCTTTCTTT . TRBJ1-1 . TRBV5-1
CSVIRTGELFF TGCAGCGTTATCCGCACCGGGGAGCTGTTTTTT . TRBJ2-2 . TRBV29-1
CASSPGLAGVSEQYF TGCGCCAGCAGCCCAGGACTAGCGGGGGTAAGCGAGCAGTACTTC . TRBJ2-7 TRBD2 TRBV5-1
CASSRGGSYNEQFF TGTGCCAGCTCTCGCGGGGGCTCCTACAATGAGCAGTTCTTC . TRBJ2-1 TRBD2 TRBV11-3
CASSGGLAEYNEQFF TGTGCCAGCAGCGGGGGGCTAGCAGAGTACAATGAGCAGTTCTTC . TRBJ2-1 . TRBV6-4
CASSIGFWGQGLYIQYF TGTGCCAGTAGTATAGGGTTCTGGGGACAGGGTTTGTACATTCAGTACTTC few TRBJ2-4 TRBD1 TRBV19
CASSLSGLAGETQYF TGTGCCAGCAGTTTATCGGGCCTAGCGGGGGAGACCCAGTACTTC . TRBJ2-5 TRBD2 TRBV27
CASSPASGGTNTYNEQFF TGTGCCAGCAGCCCCGCGTCTGGGGGGACTAACACATACAATGAGCAGTTCTTC . TRBJ2-1 TRBD2 TRBV7-9
CASSIGGVAGKQETQYF TGTGCCAGTAGTATAGGTGGAGTAGCGGGCAAACAAGAGACCCAGTACTTC . TRBJ2-5 TRBD2 TRBV19
CASSLERGSPLHF TGTGCCAGCAGCTTAGAAAGGGGTTCACCCCTCCACTTT . TRBJ1-6 . TRBV7-2